The next 8 T cell receptor beta chains were all read from a single sample in a study of blood T cell repertoires in COVID-19. Sequencing was performed with immunoSEQ multiplex PCR; in TCRdb, only in-frame clones are kept and a portion is missing. Here the sample spans about 220,000 clones, approximately 80% being singletons. The specimen was peripheral blood. Receptors were obtained from an older woman who had recovered from COVID-19.

This clone has a handful of counts. The gene calls are TRBV5-4 and TRBJ1-2; 9 nucleotides align to TRBD1. From germline, CDR1 is SGHNT and CDR2 YYREEE (reference sequence). The CDR3 has 15 amino acids. V shed 4 bases and J 8 bases; nucleotides not matched to a gene: 12. The CDR3 region is CASSPGGTGLLGYTF. CDR3 DNA sequence: TGTGCCAGCAGCCCGGGAGGGACAGGGTTGCTCGGCTACACCTTC.

The chain combines TRBV30 with TRBJ1-2, with a tentative D call TRBD1 (6 bases). This CDR3 has 15 amino acids. Trimming removed 2 bases from V and 3 bases from J, with 16 bases in between. CDR1 and CDR2 (germline): GTSNPN, SVGIG (reference sequence). CDR3 DNA: TGTGCCTGGAGTCGCAACCAGGGGAGAGACTATGGCTACACCTTC. It is translated as CAWSRNQGRDYGYTF.

The chain joins TRBV12-5 to TRBJ2-1, with a tentative D call TRBD2 (5 bases). Germline loops: CDR1 LGHNT, CDR2 FRNRAP. Deletions cut 2 bases from V and 1 base from J, with 12 bases between. The length of the CDR3 is 16 residues. CDR3 bases: TGTGCTAGTGGTTTGATCCTCGGGGTTTCCTACAATGAGCAGTTCTTC. It encodes CASGLILGVSYNEQFF.

The chain couples TRBV29-1 to TRBJ2-1; 8 nucleotides align to TRBD2. The V gene end was trimmed by 5 bases and the J gene end by 12 bases; junction bases not matched to a gene: 9. The germline V gene encodes CDR1 SQVTM and CDR2 ANQGSEA. This CDR3 region has 12 residues. The CDR3 DNA follows: TGCAGCGTTTATACCAGCGGGGGAGGGCAGTTCTTC. Amino acid sequence: CSVYTSGGGQFF.

Only a few counts were recorded for this clone. The CDR3 nucleotides are TGTGCCAGCAGTTTATTACAAGCGGGGGGCTACACAGATACGCAGTATTTT. Protein product: CASSLLQAGGYTDTQYF. The chain carries TRBV27 and TRBJ2-3; 9 bases map to TRBD2. The CDR3 totals 17 residues. The germline V gene encodes CDR1 MNHEY and CDR2 SMNVEV (reference sequence). The V segment lost 1 base and the J segment 2 bases; nucleotides outside the gene matches: 7.

CDR3 nucleotides: TGTGCCAGTAATGTACAGGGGAATTCACCCCTCCACTTT. Translated: CASNVQGNSPLHF. The V call is TRBV19, the J call TRBJ1-6; 7 bases line up with TRBD1. Germline values: CDR1 LNHDA, CDR2 SQIVND (reference sequence). There are 13 residues in the CDR3. V was pared by 7 bases and J by 7 bases, with 4 bases of the junction left unmatched.

The V and J genes are TRBV14 and TRBJ2-6; D is ambiguous. The germline CDR1 and CDR2 sequences are SGHDN and FVKESK. The CDR3 totals 16 residues. V lost 1 base, J lost 0 bases, and 7 bases lay in between. This CDR3 reads CASSQVRSSGANVLTF. CDR3 nucleotides: TGTGCCAGCAGCCAAGTTAGGAGCTCTGGGGCCAACGTCCTGACTTTC. Combining the CDR3 with reference TRBV14 and TRBJ2-6 gives the whole variable domain EAGVTQFPSHSVIEKGQTVTLRCDPISGHDNLYWYRRVMGKEIKFLLHFVKESKQDESGMPNNRFLAERTGGTYSTLKVQPAELEDSGVYFCASSQVRSSGANVLTFGAGSRLTVL.

This chain uses TRBV5-1 with TRBJ2-7, with 7 bases identical to TRBD2. The J segment lost 6 bases and the V segment lost 2 bases, leaving 2 bases of the junction unmatched. The CDR3 has 12 residues. In germline, CDR1 is SGHRS, CDR2 YFSETQ. The CDR3 loop reads CASSFAGVEQYF. The CDR3, as DNA: TGCGCCAGCAGCTTCGCGGGGGTCGAGCAGTACTTC.